This record covers a single T cell receptor beta chain. CDR3 length equals 15 residues. Trimming at V came to 5 bases and at J to 4 bases, leaving 9 bases not matched to a gene. CDR1 is SQVTM, CDR2 ANQGSEA, per germline. These data belong to a study of T cells after posttransplantation cyclophosphamide. Measured with immunoSEQ multiplex PCR; TCRdb has only the in-frame clones, and not every one. This repertoire holds around 35,000 clones, and none appear only once. The specimen was PBMCs. The genes are TRBV29-1 and TRBJ2-5; the match to TRBD1 covers 11 bases. The origin of this receptor is a woman between 45 and 65 years old in good health and a related stem cell transplant donor. CDR3 in amino acids: CSVRTGTGGGETQYF. The CDR3 nucleotides are TGCAGCGTTCGTACTGGGACAGGGGGAGGAGAGACCCAGTACTTC.